These T cell receptor beta chains were read from a single sample in a study of shared clonotypes between healthy human individuals. TCRdb keeps only in-frame clones here, not all; method: immunoSEQ multiplex PCR. The sample includes approximately 2.1 million clones, over 85% of them seen just once. The sample taken for sequencing was naive CD4+ T cells from PBMCs. The source is a man aged 18 to 30 in good health. Some clones in this sample may be carry-over from other donors' samples. Both conserved end residues are part of each CDR3. A D gene is named only where the DNA matches it firmly. Clone size appears in some rows only: once, few, many, or a class for an expanded clone.

J: TRBJ2-7; V: TRBV19; size: .; D: .; CDR3: CASSIGLTLNSYEQYF; DNA: TGTGCCAGTAGTATAGGACTAACCTTAAACTCCTACGAGCAGTACTTC
J: TRBJ2-3; V: TRBV11-2; size: .; D: TRBD2; CDR3: CASSKRLAGESTDTQYF; DNA: TGTGCCAGCAGCAAAAGACTAGCGGGAGAATCCACAGATACGCAGTATTTT
J: TRBJ1-2; V: TRBV5-1; size: .; D: .; CDR3: CASSLGSGTDYGYTF; DNA: TGCGCCAGCAGCTTGGGGTCCGGGACCGACTATGGCTACACCTTC
J: TRBJ1-2; V: TRBV27; size: .; D: .; CDR3: CASSLLPGVTERYGYTF; DNA: TGTGCCAGCAGTTTATTGCCCGGGGTCACCGAAAGATATGGCTACACCTTC
J: TRBJ2-1; V: TRBV27; size: once; D: TRBD2; CDR3: CASSFRTSGRGYNEQFF; DNA: TGTGCCAGCAGTTTTCGGACTAGCGGGAGAGGCTACAATGAGCAGTTCTTC
J: TRBJ1-5; V: TRBV10-3; size: .; D: .; CDR3: CAISDGGASQPQHF; DNA: TGTGCCATCAGCGATGGGGGGGCGTCTCAGCCCCAGCATTTT
J: TRBJ2-2; V: TRBV28; size: .; D: .; CDR3: CASSPGQSNTGELFF; DNA: TGTGCCAGCAGCCCCGGACAGTCCAACACCGGGGAGCTGTTTTTT
J: TRBJ2-1; V: TRBV6-6; size: .; D: TRBD1; CDR3: CASRPRDRGSYNEQFF; DNA: TGTGCCAGCAGGCCCCGGGACAGGGGGTCCTACAATGAGCAGTTCTTC
J: TRBJ2-5; V: TRBV11-2; size: .; D: .; CDR3: CASSSTRDGQETQYF; DNA: TGTGCCAGCAGCTCCACCAGGGACGGTCAAGAGACCCAGTACTTC
J: TRBJ2-2; V: TRBV7-8; size: once; D: TRBD2; CDR3: CASSNRTSGKIVELFF; DNA: TGTGCCAGCAGCAACAGGACTAGCGGGAAAATAGTGGAGCTGTTTTTT
J: TRBJ2-6; V: TRBV28; size: .; D: .; CDR3: CASSNGGSGANVLTF; DNA: TGTGCCAGCAGTAATGGGGGGAGTGGGGCCAACGTCCTGACTTTC
J: TRBJ2-3; V: TRBV2; size: .; D: .; CDR3: CASRERADTQYF; DNA: TGTGCCAGCAGGGAGAGGGCAGATACGCAGTATTTT
J: TRBJ2-7; V: TRBV4-1; size: .; D: TRBD2; CDR3: CASSQDRSGLARTYEQYF; DNA: TGCGCCAGCAGCCAAGATCGGTCGGGACTAGCAAGGACCTACGAGCAGTACTTC
J: TRBJ2-6; V: TRBV9; size: .; D: TRBD1; CDR3: CASSVGRGQIISGANVLTF; DNA: TGTGCCAGCAGCGTAGGCCGGGGACAGATCATCTCTGGGGCCAACGTCCTGACTTTC
J: TRBJ2-2; V: TRBV19; size: .; D: TRBD1; CDR3: CASRAGDRGTGELFF; DNA: TGTGCCTCCAGGGCGGGGGACAGGGGCACCGGGGAGCTGTTTTTT
J: TRBJ2-7; V: TRBV27; size: .; D: .; CDR3: CASTAIGGGGSSYEQYF; DNA: TGTGCCAGCACAGCGATAGGGGGGGGCGGGAGCTCCTACGAGCAGTACTTC
J: TRBJ2-1; V: TRBV29-1; size: once; D: TRBD1; CDR3: CSVTDRGNYNEQFF; DNA: TGCAGCGTAACCGACAGGGGGAACTACAATGAGCAGTTCTTC